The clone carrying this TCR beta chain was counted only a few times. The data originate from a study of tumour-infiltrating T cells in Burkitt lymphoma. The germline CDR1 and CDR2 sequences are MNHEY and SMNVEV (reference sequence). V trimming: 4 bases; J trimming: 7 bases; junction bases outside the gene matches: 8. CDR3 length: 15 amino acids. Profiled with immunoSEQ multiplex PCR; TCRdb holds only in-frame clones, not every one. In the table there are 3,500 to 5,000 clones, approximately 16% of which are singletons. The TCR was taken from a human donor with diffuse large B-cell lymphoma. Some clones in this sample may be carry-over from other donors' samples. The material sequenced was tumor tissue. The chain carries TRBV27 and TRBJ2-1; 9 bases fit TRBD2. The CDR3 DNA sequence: TGTGCCAGCAGTTGGGGGCCTAGCGGGGAGAATGAGCAGTTCTTC. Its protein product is CASSWGPSGENEQFF.